The entry that follows covers one TCR beta chain sequence. Treatment of patients with chemo-refractory metastatic non-small-cell lung cancer consisted of focal radiation plus CTLA-4 blockade with ipilimumab. Only in-frame clones appear in the TCRdb table, and some are missing; sequencing was by immunoSEQ multiplex PCR. The data show more than 65,000 clones, around 86% seen once. These data belong to a study of radiotherapy plus CTLA-4 blockade in lung cancer. Germline V lookup: CDR1 KGHSH, CDR2 LQKENI. V shed 6 bases and J shed 0 bases, with 9 bases lying between them. The CDR3 spans 14 residues. The rearrangement uses TRBV18 and TRBJ1-5, with D perhaps TRBD1 (5 bases). Sequenced material: peripheral blood, taken from a patient treated with radiotherapy plus ipilimumab. The clonotype comes from a human donor with non-small cell lung cancer who had stable disease on radiotherapy plus ipilimumab. DNA for the CDR3: TGTGCCAGCTCGGCGGACACTAGCAATCAGCCCCAGCATTTT. This codes for CASSADTSNQPQHF.